The rows below give T cell receptor beta chains drawn from one sample of a study of post-analysis software for immune sequencing data. TCRdb re-called the PCR reads with MiXCR, one entry per CDR3 protein. The profile covers roughly 800,000 distinct CDR3 sequences, with around 53% appearing a single time and approximately 4.4% taken by the ten largest. The sequencing sample was made of blood. These receptors were taken from a girl aged 10 to 17 with multiple sclerosis. Both conserved end residues are part of each CDR3. A D gene is named only where the DNA matches it firmly. The size entry is marked missing in some rows and otherwise reads once, few, many or a size class.

j_call: TRBJ2-7
d_call: TRBD1
v_call: TRBV29-1
clone_size: few
cdr3_aa: CSVVTRTGPYEQYF
cdr3_nt: TGCAGCGTCGTTACGCGGACAGGCCCTTACGAGCAGTACTTC

j_call: TRBJ2-7
d_call: -
v_call: TRBV5-1
clone_size: few
cdr3_aa: CASSLSAGDYEQYF
cdr3_nt: TGCGCCAGCAGCTTGTCGGCCGGGGACTACGAGCAGTACTTC

j_call: TRBJ2-4
d_call: -
v_call: TRBV20-1
clone_size: few
cdr3_aa: CSVSLAKNIQYF
cdr3_nt: TGCAGTGTCAGCCTAGCCAAAAACATTCAGTACTTC

j_call: TRBJ1-2
d_call: -
v_call: TRBV3-1
clone_size: few
cdr3_aa: CASSPPGLANYGYTF
cdr3_nt: TGTGCCAGCAGCCCGCCCGGGCTAGCAAACTATGGCTACACCTTC

j_call: TRBJ2-1
d_call: TRBD1
v_call: TRBV6-1
clone_size: once
cdr3_aa: CASSEALTGVILDEQFF
cdr3_nt: TGTGCCAGCAGTGAAGCCCTCACAGGGGTGATCCTCGATGAGCAGTTCTTC

j_call: TRBJ2-7
d_call: TRBD2
v_call: TRBV28
clone_size: -
cdr3_aa: CASSGTSGGSSEQYF
cdr3_nt: TGTGCCAGCAGTGGGACTAGCGGGGGGTCCAGCGAGCAGTACTTC

j_call: TRBJ2-7
d_call: -
v_call: TRBV15
clone_size: -
cdr3_aa: CATSRDPAKAYEQYF
cdr3_nt: TGTGCCACCAGCAGAGATCCAGCCAAGGCCTACGAGCAGTACTTC

j_call: TRBJ2-1
d_call: -
v_call: TRBV5-6
clone_size: once
cdr3_aa: CASSLDTLLFF
cdr3_nt: TGTGCCAGCAGCTTGGACACCTTGCTGTTCTTC

j_call: TRBJ2-5
d_call: TRBD2
v_call: TRBV10-3
clone_size: -
cdr3_aa: CATSWGGETQYF
cdr3_nt: TGTGCCACGTCTTGGGGGGGAGAGACCCAGTACTTC

j_call: TRBJ1-1
d_call: -
v_call: TRBV7-6
clone_size: -
cdr3_aa: CASSPIDSRTEAFF
cdr3_nt: TGTGCCAGCAGCCCAATCGACAGTCGCACTGAAGCTTTCTTT

j_call: TRBJ2-7
d_call: -
v_call: TRBV5-1
clone_size: -
cdr3_aa: CASSFRDTYEQYF
cdr3_nt: TGCGCCAGCAGCTTCCGGGACACCTACGAGCAGTACTTC